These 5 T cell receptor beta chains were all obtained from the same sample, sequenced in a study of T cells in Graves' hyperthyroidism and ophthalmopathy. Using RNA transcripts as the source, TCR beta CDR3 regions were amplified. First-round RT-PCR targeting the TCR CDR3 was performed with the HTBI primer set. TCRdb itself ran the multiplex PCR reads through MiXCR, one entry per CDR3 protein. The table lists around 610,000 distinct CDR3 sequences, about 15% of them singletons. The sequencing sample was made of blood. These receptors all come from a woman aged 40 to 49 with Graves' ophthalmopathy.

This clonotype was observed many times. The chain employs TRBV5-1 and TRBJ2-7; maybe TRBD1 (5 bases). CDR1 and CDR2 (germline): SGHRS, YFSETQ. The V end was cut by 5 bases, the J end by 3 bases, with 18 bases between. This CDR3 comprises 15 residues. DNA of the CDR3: TGCGCCAGCAGTCGGAAATGGGGCAGAGACTACGAGCAGTACTTC. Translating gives CASSRKWGRDYEQYF.

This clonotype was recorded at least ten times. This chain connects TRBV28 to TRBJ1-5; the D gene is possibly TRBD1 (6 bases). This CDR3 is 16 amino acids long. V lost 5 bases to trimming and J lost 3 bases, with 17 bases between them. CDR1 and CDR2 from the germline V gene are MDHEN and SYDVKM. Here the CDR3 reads CASSEQGGILNQPQHF. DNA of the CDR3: TGTGCCAGCAGTGAACAGGGAGGTATTCTCAATCAGCCCCAGCATTTT.

CDR3 sequence reads: CASGLSSGTQVTQYF. The DNA of the CDR3 is TGTGCTAGTGGTTTGAGCTCCGGGACCCAAGTAACCCAGTACTTC. The chain recombines TRBV12-5 with TRBJ2-5; D possibly uses TRBD1 or TRBD2 (5 bases each). Germline V CDR1 and CDR2: LGHNT, FRNRAP. V was cut by 2 bases and J by 8 bases, with 18 bases left in between. This CDR3 is 15 amino acids long.

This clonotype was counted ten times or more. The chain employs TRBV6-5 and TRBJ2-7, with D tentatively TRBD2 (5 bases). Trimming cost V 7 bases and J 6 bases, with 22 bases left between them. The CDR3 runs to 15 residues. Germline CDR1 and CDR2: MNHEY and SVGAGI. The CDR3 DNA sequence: TGTGCCAGCACTTCGAGTGGCGGGTTTGCAGGCGAGCAGTACTTC. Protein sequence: CASTSSGGFAGEQYF.

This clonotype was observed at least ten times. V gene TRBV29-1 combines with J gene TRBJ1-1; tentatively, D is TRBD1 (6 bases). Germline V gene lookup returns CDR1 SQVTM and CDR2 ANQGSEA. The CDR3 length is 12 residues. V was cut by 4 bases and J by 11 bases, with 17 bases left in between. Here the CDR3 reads CSVGPGASYAFF. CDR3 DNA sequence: TGCAGCGTTGGGCCAGGGGCGTCATACGCTTTCTTT.